This T cell receptor beta chain was found in a study of T cell repertoires in cytomegalovirus infection. The table lists this clonotype with many counts. The antigen is undetermined. The study's findings and limits: Dominant in the ex vivo response were TCR beta clonotypes restricted by HLA-C and specific for CMV.

Using its own MiXCR run on the reads, TCRdb lists one record per CDR3 protein. The sample yields about 140,000 distinct CDR3 sequences, about 6.3% seen once. This sequence was found in a human donor in good health (CMV status not recorded). Some clones in this sample may be carry-over from other donors' samples. The sequencing input was PBMCs.

The CDR3: CASSLQGFIPEAFF. CDR3 nucleotides: TGTGCCAGCAGCTTACAGGGGTTTATCCCTGAAGCTTTCTTT. This chain uses TRBV7-2 with TRBJ1-1; maybe TRBD1 (6 bases). CDR1 and CDR2 (germline): SGHTA, FQGNSA. The CDR3 has 14 residues. Trimming left V 2 bases short and J 6 bases short, with 13 bases between.